This TCR beta chain was retrieved from a study of blood T cell repertoires in COVID-19. In the source study's methods: Nucleated cell counts were estimated from reference gene primer amplification. Repertoires were generated with immunoSEQ multiplex PCR, while TCRdb's copy carries only in-frame clones and drops some. V and J calls and clone size are those listed in that table; D and trimming were worked out from the DNA. The sample gives over 300,000 clones, approximately 88% of which show up once; roughly 1.2% is in the top ten. CDR1 is SEHNR, CDR2 FQNEAQ, per germline (reference sequence). The CDR3 length is 15 residues. V was shortened by 1 base and J by 2 bases, with 9 bases between the two germline ends.

The sequenced sample consisted of peripheral blood. This TCR came from a man aged 35 to 55 with acute or convalescent COVID-19. The V call is TRBV7-9, the J call TRBJ1-3; no reliable D call. The CDR3 is CASSLGNLAGNTIYF. The CDR3 region has the DNA TGTGCCAGCAGCTTAGGAAACTTGGCTGGAAACACCATATATTTT.